The 17 T cell receptor beta chains below were found in one sample sequenced in a study of response to subunit inactivated influenza vaccine. Via MiXCR, TCRdb re-called the RT-PCR reads, giving one row per CDR3 protein. The repertoire holds about 650,000 distinct CDR3 sequences, around 13% seen once, with roughly 7.6% in the top ten. Here the sequenced sample was PBMCs from blood, taken 14 to 15 days before vaccination. Receptor source: a man aged 45-65 years who received an inactivated influenza vaccine.

This chain links TRBV20-1 with TRBJ2-1, with 9 nucleotides matching TRBD2. The CDR3 covers 14 residues. From germline, CDR1 is DFQATT and CDR2 SNEGSKA (reference sequence). With 5 bases clipped from V and 9 bases from J, the junction kept 11 bases outside the gene matches. The DNA for the CDR3 is TGCAGTGCTTCGACTAGCGGAAAAATCGGTGAGCAGTTCTTC. Encoded protein: CSASTSGKIGEQFF.

This sequence joins TRBV5-1 and TRBJ1-4; D possibly corresponds to TRBD1 (5 bases). The length of the CDR3 is 14 residues. The germline V and J ends were trimmed by 4 bases and 7 bases, with 14 bases remaining between them. Germline assignment: CDR1 SGHRS and CDR2 YFSETQ. DNA for the CDR3: TGCGCCAGCAGCCCCGGGACGCTTTTTGAAAAACTGTTTTTT. Protein product: CASSPGTLFEKLFF.

The chain uses TRBV6-1 and TRBJ1-3, with D uncertain. The CDR3 totals 13 residues. Germline assignment: CDR1 MNHNS and CDR2 SASEGT. Trimming removed 6 bases from V and 4 bases from J, with 10 bases in between. In DNA, the CDR3 is TGTGCCAGCAGACAGAGCCGAGGAAACACCATATATTTT. Translated, it gives CASRQSRGNTIYF.

This clonotype was seen repeatedly, ten times or more. V usage is TRBV6-2 or TRBV6-3 and J usage is TRBJ2-1; 10 bases are shared with TRBD2. J gave up 4 bases and V 5 bases, and 8 bases lay outside the gene matches. The length of the CDR3 is 16 residues. Germline values: CDR1 MNHEY, CDR2 SVGEGT. CDR3 coding DNA: TGTGCCAGCAGTCCCGTAGCGGGAGGCAGGTACAATGAGCAGTTCTTC. Its translation is CASSPVAGGRYNEQFF.

Here the CDR3 DNA reads TGCAGTGCTCTCCCCTTGGGGAATTATTGGGATACGCAGTATTTT. Translated, it gives CSALPLGNYWDTQYF. The rearrangement uses TRBV20-1 and TRBJ2-3; the D is unclear. The CDR3 runs 15 residues. CDR1 is DFQATT, CDR2 SNEGSKA, per germline (reference sequence). Trimming took off 5 bases at V and 6 bases at J, with 21 bases between the two ends.

This clonotype has more than one count but fewer than ten. This rearrangement joins TRBV5-1 to TRBJ2-7; 8 bases are a match to TRBD2. The CDR3 contains 15 residues. In germline, CDR1 is SGHRS, CDR2 YFSETQ. J lost 0 bases, V lost 1 base, and 3 bases had no gene match. CDR3 amino acids: CASSLLAGHSYEQYF. DNA for the CDR3: TGCGCCAGCAGCTTGTTAGCGGGGCACTCCTACGAGCAGTACTTC. Looking up the rest from reference TRBV5-1 and TRBJ2-7 gives the full variable domain: KAGVTQTPRYLIKTRGQQVTLSCSPISGHRSVSWYQQTPGQGLQFLFEYFSETQRNKGNFPGRFSGRQFSNSRSEMNVSTLELGDSALYLCASSLLAGHSYEQYFGPGTRLTVT.

This clonotype was detected a few times. V gene TRBV4-2 combines with J gene TRBJ2-3, with 7 positions matching TRBD1. There are 18 residues in the CDR3. V shed 4 bases and J 6 bases; nucleotides not matched to a gene: 19. From germline, CDR1 is LGHNA and CDR2 YNFKEQ. The DNA for the CDR3 is TGTGCCAGCAGCCGCGCCGGGACAGCGTCAAATAACCCCGATACGCAGTATTTT. Translation gives CASSRAGTASNNPDTQYF.

The CDR3 nucleotides read TGTGCCAGCAGTTTCTTAGCAGCAGATACGCAGTATTTT. Amino acid sequence: CASSFLAADTQYF. The chain has TRBV12-3 or TRBV12-4 and TRBJ2-3; D is unclear. Trimming removed 3 bases at V and 4 bases at J, with 8 bases between. The CDR3 spans 13 residues.

This clonotype was detected only a few times. J is TRBJ1-1 and V is TRBV12-3 or TRBV12-4, with 7 bases identical to TRBD1. CDR3 length equals 13 residues. V lost 1 base to trimming and J lost 8 bases; unmatched junction nucleotides: 4. Here the CDR3 DNA reads TGTGCCAGCAGTTTAGTAATGGACAGGGAAGCTTTCTTT. This gives the protein CASSLVMDREAFF.

The chain joins TRBV12-3 or TRBV12-4 to TRBJ2-3; TRBD2 is a possible D gene (6 bases). CDR3 length: 14 amino acids. Between the trimmed V and J ends, which lost 7 bases and 0 bases, there was a span of 11 bases. Here the CDR3 reads CASTRDLSTDTQYF. For the CDR3, the DNA is TGTGCCAGCACCCGGGACTTGAGCACAGATACGCAGTATTTT.

In its sample, this clonotype was seen a few times. The rearrangement uses TRBV3-1 and TRBJ2-6, with 9 bases fitting TRBD1. Trimming removed 3 bases from V and 0 bases from J; junction bases left unmatched: 3. The CDR3 has 17 residues. Germline V gene sequence: CDR1 LGHDT, CDR2 YNNKEL (reference sequence). The CDR3 protein is CASSQGQGLSGANVLTF. CDR3 DNA sequence: TGTGCCAGCAGCCAGGGACAGGGCCTCTCTGGGGCCAACGTCCTGACTTTC.

The table lists this clonotype with a few counts. V is TRBV29-1 and J is TRBJ2-3; no firm D call. Trimming pared 3 bases from V and 0 bases from J, leaving 13 bases between. The CDR3 covers 15 residues. CDR1 and CDR2 from the germline V gene are SQVTM and ANQGSEA. DNA for the CDR3: TGCAGCGTTGAGTCTCAAACCTACAGCACAGATACGCAGTATTTT. Translated: CSVESQTYSTDTQYF.

The chain carries TRBV7-9 and TRBJ2-7; possible D gene TRBD1, 6 bases. This CDR3 has 13 residues. The germline V gene has CDR1 SEHNR and CDR2 FQNEAQ (reference sequence). V gave up 5 bases and J gave up 3 bases, with 11 bases separating them. The CDR3 here is CASSKGTNYEQYF. The CDR3 nucleotides are TGTGCCAGCAGCAAGGGGACAAACTACGAGCAGTACTTC.

The genes are TRBV10-2 and TRBJ2-3, with 7 bases fitting TRBD1. Germline CDR1 WSHSY, CDR2 SAAADI. After removal of 6 bases from V and 3 bases from J, the junction contained 9 bases not matched to a gene. The CDR3 runs 15 residues. The CDR3 nucleotides are TGCGCCAGCAGCCCCTCCAGGGGGAAAACAGATACGCAGTATTTT. Amino acids: CASSPSRGKTDTQYF.

There are many counts of this clonotype. J is TRBJ2-3 and V is TRBV7-2; the match to TRBD2 covers 9 bases. The CDR3 has 16 residues. Per the germline V gene, CDR1 is SGHTA and CDR2 is FQGNSA. The J segment lost 6 bases and the V segment lost 3 bases, leaving 10 bases of the junction unmatched. CDR3 DNA: TGTGCCAGCAGCTTTGGGCGGGGGGGCCTTAGGGATACGCAGTATTTT. This sequence encodes CASSFGRGGLRDTQYF.

The genes are TRBV7-9 and TRBJ2-7, with 8 bases lining up with TRBD1. Losses at the gene ends were 8 bases for V and 4 bases for J; bases not matched to a gene: 10. Germline V lookup: CDR1 SEHNR, CDR2 FQNEAQ (reference sequence). CDR3 length equals 14 residues. As DNA, the CDR3 is TGTGCCAGCTCCCGCCCAGGGGGCGCGTACGAGCAGTACTTC. Amino acids: CASSRPGGAYEQYF.

The rearrangement uses TRBV11-2 and TRBJ2-7, with 14 positions matching TRBD2. The V and J ends lost 5 bases and 4 bases, in that order; junction bases with no gene match: 13. CDR3 length equals 18 residues. Germline CDR1 SGHAT, CDR2 FQNNGV. CDR3 sequence (DNA): TGTGCCAGCAGCCCGGGACTAGCGGGGGCCATCGCTAGTTACGAGCAGTACTTC. It is translated as CASSPGLAGAIASYEQYF. Supplemented by reference TRBV11-2 and TRBJ2-7, the full variable domain reads EAGVAQSPRYKIIEKRQSVAFWCNPISGHATLYWYQQILGQGPKLLIQFQNNGVVDDSQLPKDRFSAERLKGVDSTLKIQPAKLEDSAVYLCASSPGLAGAIASYEQYFGPGTRLTVT.